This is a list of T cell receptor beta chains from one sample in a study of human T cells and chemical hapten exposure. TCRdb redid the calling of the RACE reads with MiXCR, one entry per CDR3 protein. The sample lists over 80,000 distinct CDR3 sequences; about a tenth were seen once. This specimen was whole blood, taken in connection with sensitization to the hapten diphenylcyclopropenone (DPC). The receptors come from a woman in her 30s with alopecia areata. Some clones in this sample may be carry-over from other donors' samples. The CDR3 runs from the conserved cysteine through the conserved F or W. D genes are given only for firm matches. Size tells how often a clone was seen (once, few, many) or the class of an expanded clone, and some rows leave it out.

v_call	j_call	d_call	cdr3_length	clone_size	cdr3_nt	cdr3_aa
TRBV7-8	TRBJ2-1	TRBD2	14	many	TGTGCCAGCAGCTTAGGTCCAGCGGGAAATGAGCAGTTCTTC	CASSLGPAGNEQFF
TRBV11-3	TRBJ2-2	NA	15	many	TGTGCCAGCAGTCGTTCGGGGGCCGACACCGGGGAGCTGTTTTTT	CASSRSGADTGELFF
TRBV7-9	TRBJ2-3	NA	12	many	TGTGCCAGCAGCTTAGATGCAGATACGCAGTATTTT	CASSLDADTQYF
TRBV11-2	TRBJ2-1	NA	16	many	TGTGCCAGCAGCTTAGGAGGGGCTTTTAGGTACAATGAGCAGTTCTTC	CASSLGGAFRYNEQFF
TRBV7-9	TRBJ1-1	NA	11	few	TGTGCCAGCAGCCGGAAGGGTGAAGCTTTCTTT	CASSRKGEAFF
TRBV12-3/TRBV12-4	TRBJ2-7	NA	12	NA	TGTGCCAGCAGCTTTAGCGCTTCCGAGCAGTACTTC	CASSFSASEQYF
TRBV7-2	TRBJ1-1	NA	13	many	TGTGCCAGCAGCCCCCACTCGAACACTGAAGCTTTCTTT	CASSPHSNTEAFF
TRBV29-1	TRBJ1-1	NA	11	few	TGCAGCGTTGAGAGAGGCAGGGAAGCTTTCTTT	CSVERGREAFF
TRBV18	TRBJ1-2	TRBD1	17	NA	TGTGCCAGCTCACCACCGCTGGCAGGGGGCGTCTCCTATGGCTACACCTTC	CASSPPLAGGVSYGYTF
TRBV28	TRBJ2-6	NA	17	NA	TGTGCCAGCAGTCCAGGGGGGGACGGCTCTGGGGCCAACGTCCTGACTTTC	CASSPGGDGSGANVLTF
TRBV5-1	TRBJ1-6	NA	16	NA	TGCGCCAGCAGCTTGGAGCCGCGACAGCTTGATTCACCCCTCCACTTT	CASSLEPRQLDSPLHF
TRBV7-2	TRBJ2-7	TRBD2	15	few	TGTGCCAGCAGTCCCGTGGGCGGGAGGGGTTACGAGCAGTACTTC	CASSPVGGRGYEQYF
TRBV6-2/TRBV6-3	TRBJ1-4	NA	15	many	TGTGCCAGCAGTTCCCGACCTGGGCCTTCCGAAAAACTGTTTTTT	CASSSRPGPSEKLFF
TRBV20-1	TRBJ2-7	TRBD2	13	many	TGCAGTGCTAGGACTAGCGGGATCTACGAGCAGTACTTC	CSARTSGIYEQYF
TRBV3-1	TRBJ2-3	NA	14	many	TGTGCCAGCAGCCACGGCACCAGCACAGATACGCAGTATTTT	CASSHGTSTDTQYF
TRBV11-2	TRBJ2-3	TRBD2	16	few	TGTGCCAGCAGCCGCCGGACTAGCAGAAGCACAGATACGCAGTATTTT	CASSRRTSRSTDTQYF
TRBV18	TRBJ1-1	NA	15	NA	TGTGCCAGCTCACCACCGCGGACCGAGAACACTGAAGCTTTCTTT	CASSPPRTENTEAFF
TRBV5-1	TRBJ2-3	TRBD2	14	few	TGCGCCAGCAGCCCAGCGGGACCAACAGATACGCAGTATTTT	CASSPAGPTDTQYF
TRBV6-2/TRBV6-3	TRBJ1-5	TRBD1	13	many	TGTGCCAGCAGTTACCGGACAGGGGAGCCCCAGCATTTT	CASSYRTGEPQHF
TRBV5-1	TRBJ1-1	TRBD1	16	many	TGCGCCAGCAGCCTGACAGGGGCGATGGAGAACACTGAAGCTTTCTTT	CASSLTGAMENTEAFF
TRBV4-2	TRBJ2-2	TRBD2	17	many	TGTGCCAGCAGCCAAGAAGGGTATAGCGGGAGGCCCGGGGAGCTGTTTTTT	CASSQEGYSGRPGELFF
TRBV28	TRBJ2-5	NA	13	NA	TGTGCCAGCAGTTCTCCGGGACACCCGACCCAGTACTTC	CASSSPGHPTQYF
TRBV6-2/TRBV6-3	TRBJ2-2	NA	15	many	TGTGCCAGCAGCCCCCCCCGACAGTACACCGGGGAGCTGTTTTTT	CASSPPRQYTGELFF
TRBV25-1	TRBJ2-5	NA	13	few	TGTGCCAGCAGACAATCGGGGGCAGAGACCCAGTACTTC	CASRQSGAETQYF
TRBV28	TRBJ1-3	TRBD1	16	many	TGTGCCAGCAGTTTACAGGGGGCGTTCCCTGGAAACACCATATATTTT	CASSLQGAFPGNTIYF
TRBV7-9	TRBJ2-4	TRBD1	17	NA	TGTGCCAGCAGCCCGCCGAGGACAGGAAATGGCAAAAACATTCAGTACTTC	CASSPPRTGNGKNIQYF
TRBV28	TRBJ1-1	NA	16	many	TGTGCCAGCAGTTCGCCAACGGGCGGGTCTCGCACTGAAGCTTTCTTT	CASSSPTGGSRTEAFF
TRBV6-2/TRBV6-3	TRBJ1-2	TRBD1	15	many	TGTGCCAGCAGCCCCGGAAAGGGGGCCCACTATGGCTACACCTTC	CASSPGKGAHYGYTF
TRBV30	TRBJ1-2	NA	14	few	TGTGCCTGGAGTACGGGGGAAACTAACTATGGCTACACCTTC	CAWSTGETNYGYTF
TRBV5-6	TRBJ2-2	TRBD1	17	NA	TGTGCCAGCAACCAGCGGACAGGGGCCTCGAACACCGGGGAGCTGTTTTTT	CASNQRTGASNTGELFF
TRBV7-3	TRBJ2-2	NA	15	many	TGTGCCAGCAGCTTAGACTATTCGAACACCGGGGAGCTGTTTTTT	CASSLDYSNTGELFF
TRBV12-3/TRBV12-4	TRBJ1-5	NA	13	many	TGTGCCAGCAGTTCACCCCCCGGGCAGCCCCAGCATTTT	CASSSPPGQPQHF
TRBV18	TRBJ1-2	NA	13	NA	TGTGCCAGCTCACCAGGGGGACTACATGGCTACACCTTC	CASSPGGLHGYTF
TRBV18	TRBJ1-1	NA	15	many	TGTGCCAGCTCACCCCAGGGGCAGGTGAACACTGAAGCTTTCTTT	CASSPQGQVNTEAFF
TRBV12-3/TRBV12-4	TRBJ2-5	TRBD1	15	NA	TGTGCCAGCAGTTTACACAGGGGCTTCGGAGAGACCCAGTACTTC	CASSLHRGFGETQYF
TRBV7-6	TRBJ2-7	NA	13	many	TGTGCCAGCAGCTATCAACCTAGGGGTGAGCAGTACTTC	CASSYQPRGEQYF
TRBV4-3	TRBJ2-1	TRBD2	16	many	TGCGCCAGCAGCCAAGAGCTGGCGGGAGGGGTAAATGAGCAGTTCTTC	CASSQELAGGVNEQFF
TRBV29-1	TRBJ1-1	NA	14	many	TGCAGCGCCGGGAGACAGACCACGAACACTGAAGCTTTCTTT	CSAGRQTTNTEAFF
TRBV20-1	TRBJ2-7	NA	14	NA	TGCAGTGCTAGAAAGAGCGGGCTGGCCTACGAGCAGTACTTC	CSARKSGLAYEQYF
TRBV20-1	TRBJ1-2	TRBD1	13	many	TGCAGTGCTCGGACAGGGGAGCGCTATGGCTACACCTTC	CSARTGERYGYTF
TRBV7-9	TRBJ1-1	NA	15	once	TGTGCAAGTGGAAAGGAGTTGGGCATGCACACTGAAGCTTTCTTT	CASGKELGMHTEAFF
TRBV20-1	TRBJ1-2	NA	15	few	TGCAGTGCTACATTGCCCCATTCTGGGGACTATGGCTACACCTTC	CSATLPHSGDYGYTF
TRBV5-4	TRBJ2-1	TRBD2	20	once	TGTGCCAGCAGCTTGTGGGGGACTAGCGGGGGCCTTAGCTCCTACAATGAGCAGTTCTTC	CASSLWGTSGGLSSYNEQFF
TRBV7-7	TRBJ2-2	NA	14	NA	TGTGCCAGCAGCATCGAGACGAACACCGGGGAGCTGTTTTTT	CASSIETNTGELFF
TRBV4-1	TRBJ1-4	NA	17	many	TGCGCCAGCAGCCAATGGTCAGGGATGGAGGGTAATGAAAAACTGTTTTTT	CASSQWSGMEGNEKLFF
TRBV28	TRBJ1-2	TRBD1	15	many	TGTGCCAGCAGCGGAACAGGGGCCCCCCCCTATGGCTACACCTTC	CASSGTGAPPYGYTF
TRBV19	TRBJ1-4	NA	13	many	TGTGCCAGTAGACGACCTACAGCGAGTGGGCTGTTTTTT	CASRRPTASGLFF
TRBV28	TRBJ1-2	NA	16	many	TGTGCCAGCAGTTTAAGTACGGCCAAGGGGTTTTATGGCTACACCTTC	CASSLSTAKGFYGYTF